This TCR beta chain appears in the sequencing data of a study of blood T cell repertoires in COVID-19. Clones were read by immunoSEQ multiplex PCR, and TCRdb kept only the in-frame ones, dropping some. The sample has around 130,000 clones, over 75% seen once. This CDR3 has 14 residues. Trimming pared 5 bases from V and 6 bases from J, leaving 13 bases between. Germline assignment: CDR1 SEHNR and CDR2 FQNEAQ (reference sequence). Only a few counts were recorded for this clone. The TCR comes from a man in his 60s with active or convalescent COVID-19. Sample: peripheral blood. The chain has TRBV7-9 and TRBJ2-2; TRBD2 is a possible D gene (6 bases). Here the CDR3 DNA reads TGTGCCAGCAGCAAACCCGGGGGACCCGGGGAGCTGTTTTTT. This codes for CASSKPGGPGELFF.